This T cell receptor beta chain was obtained from a study of T cell responses to AZD1222 COVID-19 vaccine. Points on this clone: Antigen specificity is unknown.

Trimming stripped 3 bases from V and 4 bases from J, with 12 bases between. CDR3 length equals 14 residues. Germline lookup yields CDR1 LNHDA and CDR2 SQIVND (reference sequence). Clones were read by immunoSEQ multiplex PCR, and TCRdb kept only the in-frame ones, dropping some. The table includes approximately 150,000 clones, around 92% detected once. Study-level findings and limits: Breadth and depth of Spike-specific TCRs rose after two AZD1222 doses. Only a handful of people who got AZD1222 tested seropositive at baseline. Donors were largely white British and mainly female; clonal diversity was possibly underestimated.

This TCR was sampled from an adult who received the AZD1222 COVID-19 vaccine. V usage is TRBV19 and J usage is TRBJ1-1; D call uncertain. Specimen: peripheral blood, collected 28 days after the second AZD1222 dose. This chain's CDR3 is CASSIPGLGTEAFF. Written as DNA, the CDR3 is TGTGCCAGTAGTATCCCCGGCCTCGGCACTGAAGCTTTCTTT.